This is a list of T cell receptor beta chains from one sample in a study of blood T cell repertoires in COVID-19. Sequencing was performed with immunoSEQ multiplex PCR; in TCRdb, only in-frame clones are kept and a portion is missing. Of roughly 400,000 clones detected, roughly 90% appear once; the ten largest clones hold approximately 2.1%. Input material: PBMCs or T cells enriched from blood (not recorded which). Receptor source: a woman aged 40 to 50 with acute COVID-19. CDR3s leave out the opening cysteine and the closing phenylalanine or tryptophan. Each record gives: V gene, clone size, J gene, D gene, CDR3 protein. D genes are given only for firm matches. The size of a clone is reported for some rows only, either as once, few or many, or as a class for expanded clones.

V: TRBV2; size: NA; J: TRBJ1-2; D: NA; CDR3: ASKPGRAYNYGYT
V: TRBV12-3/TRBV12-4; size: NA; J: TRBJ1-2; D: NA; CDR3: ASSLSGDYGYT
V: TRBV29-1; size: NA; J: TRBJ1-2; D: NA; CDR3: SVRTPETGANYGYT
V: TRBV12-5; size: NA; J: TRBJ1-4; D: NA; CDR3: ASAPIGRVGEKLF
V: TRBV19; size: NA; J: TRBJ2-3; D: TRBD2; CDR3: ASSHLLAATDTQY
V: TRBV5-1; size: NA; J: TRBJ1-2; D: NA; CDR3: ASSLKQGNVGYT
V: TRBV12-2; size: NA; J: TRBJ1-1; D: NA; CDR3: ASRLRQTTEAF
V: TRBV12-3/TRBV12-4; size: NA; J: TRBJ1-2; D: TRBD1; CDR3: ASSRDRDYGYT
V: TRBV6-5; size: NA; J: TRBJ1-2; D: NA; CDR3: ASTESAGESGYT
V: TRBV29-1; size: NA; J: TRBJ2-7; D: NA; CDR3: SVESETGYEQY
V: TRBV5-1; size: NA; J: TRBJ1-1; D: NA; CDR3: ASSSDPGTPTEAF
V: TRBV11-3; size: few; J: TRBJ2-2; D: NA; CDR3: ASSLDPTGELF
V: TRBV7-2; size: NA; J: TRBJ2-3; D: TRBD2; CDR3: ASSLEAGASTDTQY
V: TRBV4-1; size: NA; J: TRBJ2-5; D: TRBD2; CDR3: ASSQVLAGKETQY
V: TRBV21-1; size: NA; J: TRBJ2-7; D: NA; CDR3: ASPSTVFYEQY
V: TRBV4-1; size: NA; J: TRBJ2-1; D: TRBD2; CDR3: ASSQVGISGGARF
V: TRBV19; size: once; J: TRBJ1-5; D: TRBD1; CDR3: ASSIDRQGQPQH
V: TRBV4-1; size: NA; J: TRBJ1-2; D: TRBD1; CDR3: ASSQVGTGGHYGYT
V: TRBV9; size: NA; J: TRBJ2-3; D: NA; CDR3: ASSVGQGLTDTQY
V: TRBV6-5; size: NA; J: TRBJ1-5; D: NA; CDR3: ASSRGLNSNQPQH
V: TRBV12-3/TRBV12-4; size: once; J: TRBJ1-2; D: TRBD1; CDR3: ASRTGNYGYT
V: TRBV7-9; size: NA; J: TRBJ1-1; D: NA; CDR3: ASSPGQLEAF
V: TRBV30; size: NA; J: TRBJ1-5; D: NA; CDR3: AWSVSPINQPQH
V: TRBV11-3; size: NA; J: TRBJ1-6; D: TRBD1; CDR3: ASSSGTGDSPLH
V: TRBV18; size: NA; J: TRBJ2-1; D: TRBD1; CDR3: ASSLGQGYEQF
V: TRBV5-1; size: NA; J: TRBJ2-1; D: TRBD2; CDR3: ASSIDGGGSYNEQF
V: TRBV5-4; size: few; J: TRBJ1-1; D: NA; CDR3: ASSFSGGSTEAF
V: TRBV19; size: NA; J: TRBJ2-7; D: TRBD1; CDR3: ASSNPGQRPYEQY
V: TRBV6-6; size: NA; J: TRBJ1-1; D: TRBD1; CDR3: ASTISRTGEAF
V: TRBV9; size: NA; J: TRBJ2-3; D: TRBD2; CDR3: ASSLSGGTSATDTQY
V: TRBV10-3; size: NA; J: TRBJ2-4; D: NA; CDR3: AISGLAKNIQY
V: TRBV24-1; size: NA; J: TRBJ1-2; D: TRBD1; CDR3: ATSDRTGEAYGYT
V: TRBV30; size: NA; J: TRBJ1-4; D: NA; CDR3: AWSANEKLF
V: TRBV11-2; size: NA; J: TRBJ2-2; D: TRBD1; CDR3: ASSDPPGQLNTGELF
V: TRBV5-1; size: NA; J: TRBJ2-1; D: TRBD2; CDR3: ASAGSGTSGGAGYNEQF
V: TRBV21-1; size: NA; J: TRBJ1-1; D: NA; CDR3: ASSKGEELNTEAF
V: TRBV2; size: NA; J: TRBJ1-1; D: NA; CDR3: ASSEGTASMNTEAF
V: TRBV5-1; size: NA; J: TRBJ1-1; D: TRBD1; CDR3: ASSDAQGDFRTEAF
V: TRBV3-1/TRBV3-2; size: NA; J: TRBJ2-5; D: NA; CDR3: ASSHPGGTQY
V: TRBV7-9; size: NA; J: TRBJ2-3; D: NA; CDR3: ASSLGVSDTQY
V: TRBV18; size: NA; J: TRBJ1-6; D: NA; CDR3: ASSPIGQSASPLH
V: TRBV5-1; size: NA; J: TRBJ2-2; D: NA; CDR3: ASSLNTGELF
V: TRBV5-1; size: NA; J: TRBJ1-4; D: NA; CDR3: ASSLSLGNEKLF
V: TRBV7-9; size: NA; J: TRBJ1-1; D: NA; CDR3: ASSLDRVPEAF
V: TRBV2; size: NA; J: TRBJ2-7; D: TRBD2; CDR3: ASSDSGGAAEQY
V: TRBV5-8; size: NA; J: TRBJ1-2; D: TRBD1; CDR3: ASSALQGTGFDGYT
V: TRBV5-1; size: NA; J: TRBJ1-1; D: NA; CDR3: ASSLGYRDTEAF
V: TRBV2; size: NA; J: TRBJ2-7; D: TRBD1; CDR3: ASKTGPSSYEQY
V: TRBV4-1; size: NA; J: TRBJ1-2; D: NA; CDR3: ASSQDIDSNYGYT
V: TRBV24-1; size: NA; J: TRBJ1-2; D: NA; CDR3: ATSQDSNYGYT
V: TRBV20-1; size: NA; J: TRBJ1-1; D: NA; CDR3: SVYVNTEAF
V: TRBV10-1; size: NA; J: TRBJ1-2; D: NA; CDR3: ASSGDGWDGYT
V: TRBV5-1; size: NA; J: TRBJ1-2; D: TRBD1; CDR3: ASSLVTGTGGNYGYT